The 19 T cell receptor beta chains presented below share a single source sample, sequenced in a study of T cells after yellow fever vaccination (dated by TCRdb to between 2018 and 2021). The treatment or condition label, read with the paper, signifies: live attenuated yellow fever vaccine strain. Library prep was done by 5' RACE. The instrument was an Illumina NovaSeq 6000. The public sequencing data were trimmed at Q25 with fastp and processed into clonotypes with MiXCR by TCRdb, which kept only in-frame beta chains. Rows with a matching CDR3 protein are joined into one entry that keeps the most common DNA and genes. Within this sample are 200,000 to 300,000 distinct CDR3 sequences, with more than 3.5% of them counted one time only. The ten largest make up about a fifth of the sample. The material was PBMCs, obtained 15 days after the yellow fever booster vaccination. Receptor source: a young man who received the YFV17D yellow fever vaccine.

This clonotype was seen ten or more times. This chain joins TRBV27 and TRBJ2-1; 9 nucleotides line up with TRBD2. This CDR3 comprises 16 residues. Germline loops: CDR1 MNHEY, CDR2 SMNVEV (reference sequence). V lost 2 bases and J lost 3; bases outside the gene matches: 5. The CDR3 is CASSLTAGGNYNEQFF. The DNA of the CDR3 is TGTGCCAGCAGTTTAACGGCGGGAGGGAACTACAATGAGCAGTTCTTC.

This clonotype was counted at least ten times. V and J are TRBV7-9 and TRBJ2-3; D remains ambiguous. Germline V CDR1 and CDR2: SEHNR, FQNEAQ (reference sequence). The CDR3 extends over 14 amino acids. Trimming cost V 4 bases and J 2 bases, with 10 bases left between them. The DNA for the CDR3 is TGTGCCAGCAGCTACCGACGTGACACAGATACGCAGTATTTT. This translates into CASSYRRDTDTQYF.

The table lists this clonotype with many counts. The chain couples TRBV2 to TRBJ1-1, with TRBD1 as a possible D gene (5 bases). This CDR3 has 13 amino acids. CDR1 is SNHLY, CDR2 FYNNEI, per germline. V was shortened by 3 bases and J by 5 bases, with 10 bases between the two germline ends. CDR3 loop: CASSDREDTEAFF. CDR3 bases: TGTGCCAGCAGTGACAGGGAAGATACTGAAGCTTTCTTT.

This clonotype has a count of ten or more. V is TRBV20-1 and J is TRBJ2-7, with TRBD1 matching over 7 bases. Germline assignment: CDR1 DFQATT and CDR2 SNEGSKA (reference sequence). The length of the CDR3 is 14 residues. The ends lost 0 bases at V and 2 bases at J; junction bases unmatched: 4. The CDR3 loop reads CSARDGTVPYEQYV. The CDR3 nucleotides read TGCAGTGCTAGAGATGGGACAGTCCCCTACGAGCAGTACGTC.

Concerning this clonotype itself: A single base separates this from a much larger clone, so it may be a read error. This CDR3 is missing its conserved last phenylalanine or tryptophan, likely due to a read error. The genes are TRBV18 and TRBJ2-3; no clear D. The germline CDR1 and CDR2 sequences are KGHSH and LQKENI. V dropped 0 bases and J dropped 4 bases, with 5 bases sitting between them. This CDR3 spans 13 amino acids. CDR3 sequence reads: CASSPPSSDTQYL. CDR3 in DNA: TGTGCCAGCTCACCACCGTCCTCAGATACGCAGTATTTG.

This clonotype was seen many times. In nucleotides, the CDR3 is TGTGCCAGCTCGCCCCCCGGGACTAGCGCTTACGAGCAGTACTTC. Translating gives CASSPPGTSAYEQYF. The V and J genes are TRBV12-3 or TRBV12-4 and TRBJ2-7, with TRBD2 matching 10 bases. The junction had 11 bases not matched to a gene; V was cut back by 8 bases and J by 4 bases. CDR3 length equals 15 residues.

This clonotype has a count of ten or more. The chain couples TRBV24-1 to TRBJ2-3, with D unresolved. This CDR3 contains 12 residues. CDR1 is KGHDR, CDR2 SFDVKD, per germline. V gave up 4 bases and J gave up 5 bases, with 6 bases separating them. The CDR3 bases are TGTGCCACCAGTGACCGCGAAGATACGCAGTATTTT. Translating gives CATSDREDTQYF.

In its sample, this clonotype was seen many times. The chain links TRBV7-9 to TRBJ2-5; no definite D call. CDR3 size: 13 residues. Germline lookup yields CDR1 SEHNR and CDR2 FQNEAQ (reference sequence). Trimming removed 0 bases at V and 4 bases at J, with 6 bases between. CDR3 nucleotides: TGTGCCAGCAGCTTAGCGCTAATAGAGACCCAGTACTTC. Translation gives CASSLALIETQYF.

This clonotype was seen many times. The chain is built from TRBV7-2 and TRBJ2-3; no firm D call. This CDR3 contains 14 residues. CDR1 and CDR2 (germline): SGHTA, FQGNSA. The V and J ends lost 1 base and 5 bases respectively, with 10 bases between them. CDR3 bases: TGTGCCAGCAGCTTAGAAAGTTGGGGAGATACGCAGTATTTT. Translation: CASSLESWGDTQYF.

This clonotype was counted many times. The V gene is TRBV29-1, the J gene TRBJ1-1; maybe TRBD1 (5 bases). Germline CDR1 is SQVTM and CDR2 is ANQGSEA. Trimming pared 6 bases from V and 4 bases from J, leaving 15 bases between. CDR3 length equals 13 residues. The CDR3 region has the DNA TGCAGCGTGACTTCAGGGAGGGGCACTGAAGCTTTCTTT. Translating gives CSVTSGRGTEAFF. The variable domain in full, completed from reference TRBV29-1 and TRBJ1-1, reads SAVISQKPSRDICQRGTSLTIQCQVDSQVTMMFWYRQQPGQSLTLIATANQGSEATYESGFVIDKFPISRPNLTFSTLTVSNMSPEDSSIYLCSVTSGRGTEAFFGQGTRLTVV.

This clonotype was counted many times. The chain has TRBV10-3 and TRBJ2-1; no definite D call. The ends were cut back, 3 bases at V and 10 bases at J, with 7 bases in the middle. The length of the CDR3 is 11 residues. From germline, CDR1 is ENHRY and CDR2 SYGVKD. CDR3: CAISDDWEQFF. The DNA of the CDR3 is TGTGCCATCAGTGACGATTGGGAGCAGTTCTTC.

This clonotype appeared many times. The J gene is TRBJ2-6, the V gene TRBV18, with TRBD1 matching over 10 bases. V was pared by 3 bases and J by 1 base, with 6 bases of the junction left unmatched. The CDR3 has 18 residues. Germline V gene sequence: CDR1 KGHSH, CDR2 LQKENI. The CDR3 loop reads CASSPWDRGSSGANVLTF. The CDR3 DNA is TGTGCCAGCTCACCGTGGGACAGGGGATCGTCTGGGGCCAACGTCCTGACTTTC.

This clonotype was observed many times. The V gene is TRBV7-2, the J gene TRBJ2-5; 9 positions agree with TRBD1. CDR1 and CDR2 (germline): SGHTA, FQGNSA. The CDR3 totals 15 residues. The V and J ends lost 5 bases and 1 base, in that order; junction bases with no gene match: 5. CDR3 residues: CASSLGDRAQETQYF. In DNA form, the CDR3 reads TGTGCCAGCAGCCTGGGGGACAGGGCCCAAGAGACCCAGTACTTC.

This clonotype was counted many times. The rearrangement joins TRBV29-1 to TRBJ2-1; D uncertain. CDR3 length equals 14 residues. Germline CDR1 and CDR2: SQVTM and ANQGSEA. V lost 6 bases and J lost 7, with 19 bases in between. The CDR3 is CSVNRPGVVNEQFF. The CDR3 bases are TGCAGCGTGAATCGTCCTGGGGTTGTAAATGAGCAGTTCTTC.

This clonotype occurred many times. The chain joins TRBV5-1 to TRBJ2-3; perhaps TRBD2 as D (6 bases). This CDR3 region has 15 residues. Germline-derived CDR1 and CDR2 are SGHRS and YFSETQ. Trimming left V 7 bases short and J 6 bases short, with 21 bases between. CDR3 nucleotides: TGCGCCAGCGGTCGCGGGGACCCTAACCAGGATACGCAGTATTTT. Its protein is CASGRGDPNQDTQYF.

This clonotype was observed many times. A read error may account for a junction end that differs from germline. Here the CDR3 DNA reads TGTGCCAGCACTTTAACGGGGGGGTCCGAGCAGTACTTC. Translated: CASTLTGGSEQYF. The genes are TRBV12-3 or TRBV12-4 and TRBJ2-7, with 8 bases lining up with TRBD2. The CDR3 consists of 13 residues.

This clonotype appeared many times. The chain is built from TRBV27 and TRBJ1-5, with TRBD1 identical over 7 bases. J lost 0 bases, V lost 6 bases, and 5 bases had no gene match. The CDR3 covers 15 residues. Germline CDR1 reads MNHEY; CDR2 reads SMNVEV (reference sequence). CDR3 in amino acids: CASRVGQISNQPQHF. The CDR3, as DNA: TGTGCCAGCAGAGTGGGACAGATTAGCAATCAGCCCCAGCATTTT.

This clonotype has ten or more counts. The chain couples TRBV20-1 to TRBJ2-1, with a weak D call TRBD2 (6 bases). V lost 3 bases to trimming and J lost 9 bases, with 24 bases between them. The CDR3 runs to 16 residues. The V gene's germline CDR1 is DFQATT and CDR2 SNEGSKA (reference sequence). CDR3 DNA: TGCAGTGCTAGTGTTGGATTGGGCGGGGCCCTTGTTGAGCAGTTCTTC. Its protein is CSASVGLGGALVEQFF.

This clonotype was picked up many times. The V call is TRBV7-2, the J call TRBJ2-5, with TRBD2 matching 10 bases. Per the germline V gene, CDR1 is SGHTA and CDR2 is FQGNSA. V lost 4 bases, J lost 5 bases, and 4 bases stayed unmatched. CDR3 length: 14 residues. The CDR3 nucleotides are TGTGCCAGCAGCTCAATAGCGGGGGGTGAGACCCAGTACTTC. Translation: CASSSIAGGETQYF.